This is a list of T cell receptor beta chains from one sample in a study of T-cell reconstitution after alpha-beta-depleted transplantation in children. One entry per CDR3 protein, called by TCRdb with MiXCR from the PCR reads. The table lists hundreds of thousands of distinct CDR3 sequences, about a sixth of them singletons, with roughly 27% in the top ten. Source: PBMCs, mostly from graft donor cells, taken 360 days after TCRalphabeta/CD19-depleted stem cell transplant. All receptors derive from a boy under two years old who had a stem cell transplant for Wiskott-Aldrich syndrome, so the T cells may come from the graft donor. CDR3s include the opening cysteine and the closing phenylalanine or tryptophan. Each record gives: J gene, V gene, clone size, D gene, CDR3 length, CDR3 protein, CDR3 DNA. D genes are given only for firm matches. Not all rows give a size; the values are once, few, many and, for expanded clones, a class.

j_call: TRBJ2-3; v_call: TRBV18; clone_size: few; d_call: TRBD2; cdr3_length: 15; cdr3_aa: CASSRGLGATDTQYF; cdr3_nt: TGTGCCAGCTCACGCGGACTAGGGGCCACAGATACGCAGTATTTT
j_call: TRBJ2-6; v_call: TRBV7-9; clone_size: NA; d_call: NA; cdr3_length: 15; cdr3_aa: CASSPTDSGANVLTF; cdr3_nt: TGTGCCAGCAGCCCGACGGACTCTGGGGCCAACGTCCTGACTTTC
j_call: TRBJ2-7; v_call: TRBV12-3/TRBV12-4; clone_size: NA; d_call: TRBD1; cdr3_length: 14; cdr3_aa: CASSFLQGPREQYF; cdr3_nt: TGTGCCAGCAGTTTTCTACAGGGGCCCCGCGAGCAGTACTTC
j_call: TRBJ2-3; v_call: TRBV18; clone_size: few; d_call: NA; cdr3_length: 15; cdr3_aa: CASSPQTGHTDTQYF; cdr3_nt: TGTGCCAGCTCACCTCAGACAGGCCACACAGATACGCAGTATTTT
j_call: TRBJ2-7; v_call: TRBV5-5; clone_size: NA; d_call: NA; cdr3_length: 13; cdr3_aa: CASSLAVLYEQYF; cdr3_nt: TGTGCCAGCAGCTTGGCCGTCCTCTACGAGCAGTACTTC
j_call: TRBJ2-7; v_call: TRBV20-1; clone_size: few; d_call: NA; cdr3_length: 14; cdr3_aa: CSARVGGLTYEQYF; cdr3_nt: TGCAGTGCTAGAGTGGGGGGTTTAACCTACGAGCAGTACTTC
j_call: TRBJ2-5; v_call: TRBV5-1; clone_size: NA; d_call: NA; cdr3_length: 14; cdr3_aa: CASSLGSPQETQYF; cdr3_nt: TGCGCCAGCAGCTTGGGATCCCCTCAAGAGACCCAGTACTTC
j_call: TRBJ2-7; v_call: TRBV29-1; clone_size: NA; d_call: TRBD1; cdr3_length: 13; cdr3_aa: CSVTRDRGGEQYF; cdr3_nt: TGCAGCGTGACCCGGGACAGGGGTGGTGAGCAGTACTTC
j_call: TRBJ2-5; v_call: TRBV7-2; clone_size: few; d_call: TRBD1; cdr3_length: 15; cdr3_aa: CASSALDRAQETQYF; cdr3_nt: TGTGCCAGCAGCGCCCTTGACAGGGCTCAAGAGACCCAGTACTTC
j_call: TRBJ2-1; v_call: TRBV9; clone_size: many; d_call: TRBD2; cdr3_length: 14; cdr3_aa: CASSELAGTNEQFF; cdr3_nt: TGTGCCAGCAGCGAACTAGCGGGAACCAATGAGCAGTTCTTC
j_call: TRBJ2-1; v_call: TRBV10-3; clone_size: few; d_call: TRBD2; cdr3_length: 18; cdr3_aa: CAISGITSGRSLYNEQFF; cdr3_nt: TGTGCCATCAGTGGGATCACTAGCGGGAGGTCTTTGTACAATGAGCAGTTCTTC
j_call: TRBJ2-1; v_call: TRBV12-3/TRBV12-4; clone_size: NA; d_call: NA; cdr3_length: 21; cdr3_aa: CASSLALGRTTQKLTYNEQFF; cdr3_nt: TGTGCCAGCAGTTTAGCGCTGGGTCGTACGACCCAAAAACTAACCTACAATGAGCAGTTCTTC
j_call: TRBJ2-3; v_call: TRBV2; clone_size: NA; d_call: TRBD2; cdr3_length: 16; cdr3_aa: CASSKTSGRRSDTQYF; cdr3_nt: TGTGCCAGCAGTAAGACTAGCGGGAGAAGGTCAGATACGCAGTATTTT
j_call: TRBJ2-5; v_call: TRBV14; clone_size: few; d_call: TRBD1; cdr3_length: 17; cdr3_aa: CASSQDPDRVGRETQYF; cdr3_nt: TGTGCCAGCAGCCAAGATCCGGACAGGGTGGGCCGAGAGACCCAGTACTTC
j_call: TRBJ2-3; v_call: TRBV2; clone_size: NA; d_call: TRBD1; cdr3_length: 15; cdr3_aa: CASSARDRGPDTQYF; cdr3_nt: TGTGCCAGCAGCGCCCGGGACAGGGGGCCTGATACGCAGTATTTT
j_call: TRBJ2-1; v_call: TRBV11-1; clone_size: NA; d_call: TRBD2; cdr3_length: 19; cdr3_aa: CASSPARGWGLAGFNEQFF; cdr3_nt: TGTGCCAGCAGCCCAGCTCGAGGTTGGGGACTAGCGGGTTTCAATGAGCAGTTCTTC
j_call: TRBJ2-3; v_call: TRBV12-3/TRBV12-4; clone_size: NA; d_call: NA; cdr3_length: 16; cdr3_aa: CASSRRDGETRDTQYF; cdr3_nt: TGTGCCAGCAGCCGACGGGACGGGGAGACGCGGGATACGCAGTATTTT
j_call: TRBJ1-4; v_call: TRBV20-1; clone_size: NA; d_call: TRBD1; cdr3_length: 14; cdr3_aa: CSAKNRGGNEKLFF; cdr3_nt: TGCAGTGCTAAAAACAGAGGGGGCAATGAAAAACTGTTTTTT
j_call: TRBJ1-6; v_call: TRBV7-2; clone_size: NA; d_call: TRBD1; cdr3_length: 14; cdr3_aa: CASSLRDRSSPLHF; cdr3_nt: TGTGCCAGCAGCCTCCGGGACAGGTCTTCACCCCTCCACTTT
j_call: TRBJ2-2; v_call: TRBV4-1; clone_size: NA; d_call: TRBD1; cdr3_length: 17; cdr3_aa: CASSQPDRGPNTGELFF; cdr3_nt: TGCGCCAGCAGCCAACCTGACAGGGGCCCGAACACCGGGGAGCTGTTTTTT
j_call: TRBJ1-5; v_call: TRBV28; clone_size: NA; d_call: TRBD1; cdr3_length: 16; cdr3_aa: CASSLRQGYSNQPQHF; cdr3_nt: TGTGCCAGCAGTTTACGACAGGGCTATAGCAATCAGCCCCAGCATTTT
j_call: TRBJ2-1; v_call: TRBV19; clone_size: NA; d_call: NA; cdr3_length: 12; cdr3_aa: CASSVEDNEQFF; cdr3_nt: TGTGCCAGTAGTGTAGAGGACAATGAGCAGTTCTTC
j_call: TRBJ2-3; v_call: TRBV25-1; clone_size: few; d_call: NA; cdr3_length: 14; cdr3_aa: CASSDHLGTDTQYF; cdr3_nt: TGTGCCAGCAGTGACCATCTAGGCACAGATACGCAGTATTTT
j_call: TRBJ2-7; v_call: TRBV20-1; clone_size: few; d_call: NA; cdr3_length: 11; cdr3_aa: CSARDTGPQYF; cdr3_nt: TGCAGTGCTAGAGATACGGGACCGCAGTACTTC
j_call: TRBJ1-1; v_call: TRBV5-1; clone_size: many; d_call: NA; cdr3_length: 14; cdr3_aa: CASSLGQGGTEAFF; cdr3_nt: TGCGCCAGCAGCTTGGGGCAGGGAGGCACTGAAGCTTTCTTT
j_call: TRBJ2-7; v_call: TRBV11-3; clone_size: NA; d_call: NA; cdr3_length: 13; cdr3_aa: CASSATGLYEQYF; cdr3_nt: TGTGCCAGCAGCGCGACGGGTTTGTACGAGCAGTACTTC
j_call: TRBJ2-4; v_call: TRBV20-1; clone_size: few; d_call: NA; cdr3_length: 11; cdr3_aa: CSASWVNIQYF; cdr3_nt: TGCAGTGCTAGCTGGGTGAACATTCAGTACTTC
j_call: TRBJ2-3; v_call: TRBV29-1; clone_size: few; d_call: TRBD1; cdr3_length: 17; cdr3_aa: CSVEGRDRVPYTDTQYF; cdr3_nt: TGCAGCGTTGAAGGACGAGACAGGGTGCCTTACACAGATACGCAGTATTTT
j_call: TRBJ2-4; v_call: TRBV4-3; clone_size: NA; d_call: NA; cdr3_length: 15; cdr3_aa: CASSQVARAKNIQYF; cdr3_nt: TGCGCCAGCAGCCAAGTCGCCAGGGCCAAAAACATTCAGTACTTC
j_call: TRBJ2-1; v_call: TRBV25-1; clone_size: NA; d_call: NA; cdr3_length: 15; cdr3_aa: CASSGTLGPYNEQFF; cdr3_nt: TGTGCCAGCAGTGGAACCTTGGGACCGTACAATGAGCAGTTCTTC
j_call: TRBJ2-7; v_call: TRBV20-1; clone_size: few; d_call: NA; cdr3_length: 12; cdr3_aa: CSASVAVYEQYF; cdr3_nt: TGCAGTGCTAGCGTAGCGGTTTACGAGCAGTACTTC